The sequence of this T cell receptor (beta chain) was determined in a study of blood T cell repertoires in COVID-19. For the study at large: Researchers got acute and convalescent COVID-19 samples from the United States, Italy and Spain.

Assay: immunoSEQ multiplex PCR; the TCRdb copy retains only in-frame clones and omits some. The sample carries roughly 200,000 clones, 65% to 85% recorded once. The germline V gene has CDR1 MNHEY and CDR2 SVGAGI. V was clipped by 0 bases and J by 3 bases, with 12 bases between them. CDR3 length equals 16 residues. Material: peripheral blood. The chain uses TRBV6-5 and TRBJ1-5, with D possibly being TRBD1 (5 bases). The receptor comes from a woman aged 80 or over with acute or convalescent COVID-19. CDR3 DNA: TGTGCCAGCAGTTACTCCCCCGGGGGGGACAATCAGCCCCAGCATTTT. This encodes CASSYSPGGDNQPQHF.